The 19 T cell receptor beta chains below were found in one sample sequenced in a study of blood T cell repertoires in COVID-19. Assay: immunoSEQ multiplex PCR; the TCRdb copy retains only in-frame clones and omits some. Of 65,000 or so clones in the sample, over 80% were seen once. The specimen was peripheral blood. These receptors were taken from a man in his thirties or forties with COVID-19, enrolled during active disease.

This chain uses TRBV3-1 (or the pseudogene TRBV3-2) with TRBJ2-7; TRBD2 matches 16 bases. The germline CDR1 and CDR2 sequences are LGHDT and YNNKEL (reference sequence). This CDR3 region has 17 residues. With V trimmed by 5 bases and J by 3 bases, 7 bases remained unmatched. The CDR3 nucleotides read TGTGCCAGCAGCGCGGGACTAGCGGGAGGGCCGGACTACGAGCAGTACTTC. Translating it yields CASSAGLAGGPDYEQYF.

This chain joins TRBV3-1 (or the pseudogene TRBV3-2) and TRBJ1-6; 9 nucleotides line up with TRBD1. J was trimmed by 8 bases and V by 5 bases; bases with no gene match: 7. Germline CDR1 reads LGHDT; CDR2 reads YNNKEL (reference sequence). The CDR3 consists of 15 residues. CDR3 amino acids: CASSARQGVDSPLHF. The CDR3 nucleotides read TGTGCCAGCAGCGCCCGACAGGGGGTAGATTCACCCCTCCACTTT.

This rearrangement joins TRBV7-9 to TRBJ1-2; D ambiguous. The germline CDR1 and CDR2 sequences are SEHNR and FQNEAQ (reference sequence). The CDR3 is made up of 13 amino acids. V dropped 3 bases and J dropped 4 bases, with 9 bases sitting between them. The CDR3 loop is CASSLAQLYGYTF. The CDR3 coding sequence is TGTGCCAGCAGCTTGGCACAGCTCTATGGCTACACCTTC.

The chain recombines TRBV6-4 with TRBJ2-7, with D possibly matching TRBD1 (6 bases). Germline V CDR1 and CDR2: MRHNA, SNTAGT. The CDR3 loop spans 12 amino acids. V was pared by 7 bases and J by 5 bases, with 12 bases between. In nucleotides, the CDR3 is TGTGCCAGCATACAGGGTTCCCACGAGCAGTACTTC. It is translated as CASIQGSHEQYF.

This sequence joins TRBV6-2 or TRBV6-3 and TRBJ2-3, with 10 positions matching TRBD1. With 5 bases clipped from V and 3 bases from J, the junction kept 14 bases outside the gene matches. This CDR3 comprises 18 residues. From germline, CDR1 is MNHEY and CDR2 SVGEGT. CDR3 sequence: CASSIDRPGQGWTDTQYF. The CDR3 nucleotides are TGTGCCAGCAGTATCGATCGCCCGGGACAGGGGTGGACAGATACGCAGTATTTT.

The V and J genes are TRBV10-3 and TRBJ1-1; D unclear. The CDR3 is made up of 13 amino acids. V dropped 6 bases and J dropped 2 bases, with 10 bases sitting between them. Per the germline V gene, CDR1 is ENHRY and CDR2 is SYGVKD. The DNA for the CDR3 is TGTGCCATCAGGCAGGAACCTAACACTGAAGCTTTCTTT. Encoded protein: CAIRQEPNTEAFF.

This chain links TRBV28 with TRBJ1-2, with D maybe TRBD1 (5 bases). The V and J ends lost 4 bases and 1 base respectively, with 25 bases between them. Germline-derived CDR1 and CDR2 are MDHEN and SYDVKM. CDR3 size: 19 residues. DNA of the CDR3: TGTGCCAGCAGTTCCACCCTAGGCCAAAGGCGGAGGGGTAACTATGGCTACACCTTC. It encodes CASSSTLGQRRRGNYGYTF.

This chain links TRBV3-1 (or the pseudogene TRBV3-2) with TRBJ2-3, with TRBD2 matching 9 bases. The V gene's germline CDR1 is LGHDT and CDR2 YNNKEL (reference sequence). V lost 7 bases, J lost 4 bases, and 15 bases stayed unmatched. CDR3 length equals 17 residues. Here the CDR3 reads CASTIRLAELGADTQYF. CDR3 in DNA: TGTGCCAGCACAATCCGACTAGCGGAATTGGGGGCAGATACGCAGTATTTT.

The CDR3 DNA follows: TGTGCCAGTAGTATAGGGGGAGAATTTAACACTGAAGCTTTCTTT. Its protein is CASSIGGEFNTEAFF. The chain couples TRBV19 to TRBJ1-1; no reliable D call. Trimming removed 1 base from V and 2 bases from J, with 11 bases in between. CDR3 size: 15 residues. Per the germline V gene, CDR1 is LNHDA and CDR2 is SQIVND (reference sequence).

In the case of this clone: This specimen includes other DNA sequences encoding the same CDR3. This rearrangement joins TRBV28 to TRBJ2-7, with TRBD1 as a possible D gene (5 bases). Deletions cut 1 base from V and 4 bases from J, with 5 bases between. This CDR3 comprises 12 residues. Per the germline V gene, CDR1 is MDHEN and CDR2 is SYDVKM. CDR3 amino acids: CASSLSGYEQYF. CDR3 sequence (DNA): TGTGCCAGCAGTTTATCAGGGTACGAGCAGTACTTC.

The genes are TRBV28 and TRBJ1-1, with a weak D call TRBD1 (6 bases). The CDR3 totals 14 residues. V lost 5 bases, J lost 1 base, and 11 bases lay in between. Germline CDR1 MDHEN, CDR2 SYDVKM. In DNA form, the CDR3 reads TGTGCCAGCAGTCCCTGGACAGCGAACACTGAAGCTTTCTTT. This sequence encodes CASSPWTANTEAFF.

The table lists this clone with a few counts. The J gene is TRBJ1-1, the V gene TRBV28, with D tentatively TRBD1 (5 bases). Germline V gene sequence: CDR1 MDHEN, CDR2 SYDVKM. The CDR3 length is 14 residues. The V end lost 6 bases, the J end lost 0 bases, and 11 bases lay between the germline ends. In DNA, the CDR3 is TGTGCCAGCAGGCTAACAGGTCTGAACACTGAAGCTTTCTTT. Translating gives CASRLTGLNTEAFF.

The chain is built from TRBV3-1 (or the pseudogene TRBV3-2) and TRBJ2-7; the match to TRBD2 covers 9 bases. This CDR3 is 15 amino acids long. Germline CDR1 LGHDT, CDR2 YNNKEL (reference sequence). V shed 2 bases, J shed 0 bases, and the junction held 2 bases outside the gene matches. The CDR3: CASSQTTSGSYEQYF. The DNA of the CDR3 is TGTGCCAGCAGCCAAACGACTAGCGGCTCCTACGAGCAGTACTTC.

The V and J genes are TRBV27 and TRBJ2-6, with D possibly being TRBD2 (5 bases). Germline CDR1 is MNHEY and CDR2 is SMNVEV (reference sequence). This CDR3 has 15 amino acids. Trimming shortened V by 4 bases and J by 2 bases, and 9 bases separated the two germline ends. The chain's CDR3 is CASSSPGTGANVLTF. CDR3 DNA sequence: TGTGCCAGCAGTTCCCCCGGGACTGGGGCCAACGTCCTGACTTTC.

This chain joins TRBV30 and TRBJ1-4, with D perhaps matching TRBD1 (6 bases). This CDR3 contains 16 residues. The V end was cut by 5 bases, the J end by 3 bases, with 19 bases between. Looked up from germline, CDR1 is GTSNPN and CDR2 is SVGIG (reference sequence). CDR3 amino acids: CAWVRAGAAANEKLFF. The CDR3 nucleotides read TGTGCCTGGGTAAGGGCAGGGGCCGCGGCTAATGAAAAACTGTTTTTT.

This chain uses TRBV30 with TRBJ1-4; no definite D call. Germline CDR1 and CDR2: GTSNPN and SVGIG (reference sequence). This CDR3 is 11 amino acids long. Trimming cost V 5 bases and J 6 bases, with 7 bases left between them. The CDR3: CAWGRYEKLFF. In DNA, the CDR3 is TGTGCCTGGGGGAGATATGAAAAACTGTTTTTT.

V is TRBV7-2 and J is TRBJ2-3, with 12 positions matching TRBD2. This CDR3 is built from 20 residues. Germline V lookup: CDR1 SGHTA, CDR2 FQGNSA. J gave up 5 bases and V 0 bases, and 15 bases lay outside the gene matches. Written as DNA, the CDR3 is TGTGCCAGCAGCTTAGCCCCGGGCCTAGCGGGAGGGCGGGCTAAAGATACGCAGTATTTT. This gives the protein CASSLAPGLAGGRAKDTQYF.

This chain uses TRBV28 with TRBJ2-7; 7 bases map to TRBD2. The V segment lost 2 bases and the J segment 2 bases; nucleotides outside the gene matches: 9. This CDR3 spans 16 amino acids. From germline, CDR1 is MDHEN and CDR2 SYDVKM. CDR3: CASSLRTAAGAYEQYF. The DNA of the CDR3 is TGTGCCAGCAGTTTACGCACTGCGGCGGGAGCCTACGAGCAGTACTTC. The full variable domain, rest sourced from reference TRBV28 and TRBJ2-7, is DVKVTQSSRYLVKRTGEKVFLECVQDMDHENMFWYRQDPGLGLRLIYFSYDVKMKEKGDIPEGYSVSREKKERFSLILESASTNQTSMYLCASSLRTAAGAYEQYFGPGTRLTVT.

The chain joins TRBV28 to TRBJ2-3; TRBD2 matches 7 bases. CDR1 MDHEN and CDR2 SYDVKM come from the germline V gene. The junction had 2 bases not matched to a gene; V was cut back by 6 bases and J by 5 bases. CDR3 length equals 12 residues. CDR3 amino acids: CASSPGGDTQYF. The CDR3 DNA is TGTGCCAGCAGCCCGGGGGGAGATACGCAGTATTTT.